This TCR beta chain is drawn from a study of CD8 T cells in Susac syndrome. Study overall: When their blood was taken, patients with Susac syndrome were therapy-naive, taking corticosteroids, or taking intravenous immunoglobulin alone.

Random hexamers were used to reverse transcribe an amount of about 0.45 to 1 ug RNA. Amplification of the TCR beta CDR3 was carried out by immunoSEQ multiplex PCR, which spanned a total of 54 Vbeta and 13 Jbeta segments. TCRdb fed the immunoSEQ multiplex PCR reads into MiXCR, producing one record per CDR3 protein. The sample shows roughly 89,000 distinct CDR3 sequences, 96% of them seen only once. Patients with Susac syndrome met diagnostic criteria defined recently for definite or probable disease. The CD8+ and CD4+ T cells were negatively isolated, with the TEMRA cells enriched by FACS. The length of the CDR3 is 16 residues. Trimming left V 1 base short and J 4 bases short, with 16 bases between. CDR1 is PRHDT, CDR2 FYEKMQ, per germline (reference sequence).

Sequenced material: CD8+ T cells from PBMCs. This TCR derives from a human donor with Susac syndrome. The genes are TRBV13 and TRBJ1-1, with D unclear. CDR3 sequence: CASSLVKLGDATEAFF. CDR3 nucleotides: TGTGCCAGCAGCTTAGTAAAGCTGGGAGACGCCACTGAAGCTTTCTTT.